The entry below gives a single T cell receptor (beta chain) sequence along with its context. The target antigen is unknown. The data belong to a study of CD8 T cells in Susac syndrome. Study-wide results and limits: The authors acknowledged that their TCR sequencing and HLA analysis involved a relatively small number of individuals.

The CDR3 extends over 18 amino acids. The V end was cut by 5 bases, the J end by 0 bases, with 20 bases between. Isolation of CD8+ and CD4+ T cells was performed negatively, whereas enrichment of TEMRA cells was done by FACS. Reverse transcription of about 0.5 to 1 ug RNA was carried out with random hexamers. With immunoSEQ multiplex PCR, TCR beta CDR3 was amplified across 54 Vbeta and 13 Jbeta. A single record per CDR3 protein comes from TCRdb applying MiXCR to the immunoSEQ multiplex PCR reads. The table has 150,000 to 160,000 distinct CDR3 sequences, nearly 97% seen once. The chain uses TRBV12-3 or TRBV12-4 and TRBJ1-5; D may be TRBD1 (6 bases). Sequenced input: CD8+ T cells from PBMCs. The source of this sequence is a human donor with multiple sclerosis. As DNA, the CDR3 is TGTGCCAGCAGTCCGGGACACCTAGGGCCTTATAGCAATCAGCCCCAGCATTTT. It yields the protein CASSPGHLGPYSNQPQHF.